This T cell receptor (beta chain) was recorded in a study of CD8 T cells in Susac syndrome. V was clipped by 4 bases and J by 6 bases; unmatched bases: 2. The CDR3 contains 13 residues. Germline assignment: CDR1 MDHEN and CDR2 SYDVKM. Random-hexamer reverse transcription was applied to roughly 0.45 to 1 ug RNA. The CDR3 of TCR beta was amplified by immunoSEQ multiplex PCR across 54 Vbeta and 13 Jbeta. TCRdb passed the immunoSEQ multiplex PCR reads through MiXCR, listing each CDR3 protein once. The sample holds roughly 300,000 distinct CDR3 sequences, roughly 84% seen once. From blood CD8+ and CD4+ T cells, TCR beta sequences were generated. Treatment-naive patients with stable or active relapsing-remitting disease served as multiple sclerosis controls. Negative isolation was used for CD8+ and CD4+ T cells, and FACS enrichment was applied to TEMRA cells.

The genes are TRBV28 and TRBJ1-2; 10 nucleotides align to TRBD1. Sequenced sample: CD8+ T cells from PBMCs. This clonotype was obtained from a human donor with multiple sclerosis. CDR3 sequence (DNA): TGTGCCAGCAGTTCAGACAGGGGGCATGGCTACACCTTC. This codes for CASSSDRGHGYTF.